This T cell receptor beta chain was sequenced for a study of regulatory T cells in long-lasting Graves disease. A remark on this clonotype: A much larger clone differs from this one at a single base, so this may be a read error.

Time point: newly diagnosed GD, antithyroid drugs for less than 3 months. PBMC-derived RNA was used for the TCR library. The CDR3 has 14 residues. Germline CDR1 SGDLS, CDR2 YYNGEE. Trimming removed 1 base from V and 3 bases from J, with 11 bases in between. Libraries of TCR beta came from iRepertoire HTBI primers plus Arm-PCR of CDR3 regions. TCRdb recomputed calls from the multiplex PCR reads with MiXCR, one row per CDR3 protein. Counted here are under 250,000 distinct CDR3 sequences, around 20% occurring once; the ten biggest clones make up over 11%. The J gene is TRBJ2-7, the V gene TRBV9; weak D call: TRBD1 (5 bases). Sequencing used peripheral blood mononuclear cells (PBMCs), obtained at new diagnosis, from a patient treated with antithyroid drugs. This sequence originates from a female donor with Graves disease. CDR3 sequence: CASSVWGGVYEQYF. CDR3 coding DNA: TGTGCCAGCAGCGTATGGGGCGGTGTCTACGAGCAGTACTTC.